This entry lists 8 T cell receptor beta chains sequenced from one sample in a study of graft-versus-host responses after intestinal transplantation. TCRdb's table, derived via immunoSEQ multiplex PCR, lists solely in-frame clones and lacks some. The data contain about 110,000 clones, over 85% of them singletons. For these receptors, no antigen is known. The sequencing here drew on unstimulated CD8+ T cells sorted from spleen or lymph node cells, taken before intestinal transplant. These receptors were collected from a human donor who received an intestinal transplant.

The chain has TRBV13 and TRBJ1-5, with TRBD1 as a possible D gene (6 bases). V lost 5 bases, J lost 5 bases, and 13 bases lay in between. The CDR3 length is 14 residues. Germline CDR1 reads PRHDT; CDR2 reads FYEKMQ (reference sequence). CDR3 nucleotides: TGTGCCAGCAGCAGAGGTAGGGGGGATCAGCCCCAGCATTTT. This codes for CASSRGRGDQPQHF.

This chain uses TRBV4-1 with TRBJ1-2; D unclear. V lost 0 bases, J lost 4 bases, and 12 bases lay in between. The CDR3 is 15 residues long. In germline, CDR1 is MGHRA, CDR2 YSYEKL. The CDR3 region has the DNA TGCGCCAGCAGCCAAGATCCCCCCAGCCTCTATGGCTACACCTTC. Protein product: CASSQDPPSLYGYTF.

The rearrangement links TRBV11-2 to TRBJ1-1; D is undetermined. The V and J ends lost 4 bases and 1 base respectively, with 7 bases between them. Germline-derived CDR1 and CDR2 are SGHAT and FQNNGV. CDR3 size: 13 residues. This chain's CDR3 is CASSSAQNTEAFF. In nucleotides, the CDR3 is TGTGCCAGCAGCTCTGCACAGAACACTGAAGCTTTCTTT.

The chain links TRBV29-1 to TRBJ2-2; weak D call: TRBD2 (6 bases). The CDR3 has 14 amino acids. Trimming took off 4 bases at V and 1 base at J, with 10 bases between the two ends. CDR1 is SQVTM and CDR2 is ANQGSEA in the germline V gene. The DNA of the CDR3 is TGCAGCGTTGTTGGAGGGCGGAACACCGGGGAGCTGTTTTTT. This sequence encodes CSVVGGRNTGELFF.

The rearrangement uses TRBV25-1 and TRBJ1-5, with D perhaps TRBD1 (5 bases). Germline lookup yields CDR1 MGHDK and CDR2 SYGVNS. There are 14 residues in the CDR3. V lost 3 bases and J 5 bases, leaving 11 bases between the germline ends. CDR3 nucleotide sequence: TGTGCCAGCAGTGAGAGGGACGGGTATCAGCCCCAGCATTTT. Residues: CASSERDGYQPQHF. Full variable domain (remainder filled in from reference TRBV25-1 and TRBJ1-5): EADIYQTPRYLVIGTGKKITLECSQTMGHDKMYWYQQDPGMELHLIHYSYGVNSTEKGDLSSESTVSRIRTEHFPLTLESARPSHTSQYLCASSERDGYQPQHFGDGTRLSIL.

The genes are TRBV7-5 and TRBJ1-1; the table names TRBD1, a call not compared with the DNA. TRBV7-5 is labeled a pseudogene. The CDR3 runs to 15 residues. The CDR3 here is CARSCLGQGCTEAFF. The CDR3 DNA follows: TGTGCCAGAAGCTGCTTAGGACAGGGATGTACTGAAGCTTTCTTT.

The chain carries TRBV28 and TRBJ2-7, with 9 bases lining up with TRBD2. V gave up 1 base and J gave up 11 bases; unmatched junction bases: 12. The CDR3 runs 15 residues. Germline values: CDR1 MDHEN, CDR2 SYDVKM. This chain's CDR3 is CASSLYLAGAHQEYF. The CDR3 DNA follows: TGTGCCAGCAGTTTATATTTAGCGGGGGCCCATCAGGAGTACTTC.

This chain joins TRBV30 and TRBJ2-5; 11 bases align to TRBD2. The CDR3 is made up of 15 amino acids. CDR1 is GTSNPN and CDR2 is SVGIG in the germline V gene (reference sequence). V shed 4 bases and J 5 bases; nucleotides not matched to a gene: 9. The CDR3 loop is CAWMLFPSGRETQYF. The CDR3 DNA reads as TGTGCCTGGATGCTGTTTCCTAGCGGGAGGGAGACCCAGTACTTC.